This record looks at one TCR beta chain sequence and its context. Its antigen remains unknown. A TCRbeta library incorporating unique molecular identifiers was prepared. MiXCR, run by TCRdb on the PCR reads, gives a single entry per CDR3 protein. Among approximately 520,000 distinct CDR3 sequences listed, more than 9.5% were seen once. This entry is derived from a study of T-cell reconstitution after alpha-beta-depleted transplantation in children. The study's findings and limits: T-cell counts and diversity at one year following transplant were attributed mainly to newly produced T cells. Expanded graft clones, several hundred of them, were reportedly the source of alpha-beta T cells about two months after transplant.

The junction had 10 bases not matched to a gene; V was cut back by 4 bases and J by 1 base. The length of the CDR3 is 17 residues. Germline V lookup: CDR1 SGHRS, CDR2 YFSETQ. This specimen consisted of PBMCs, mostly from graft donor cells, obtained 180 days after TCRalphabeta/CD19-depleted stem cell transplant. The clonotype was recovered from a female patient aged 2-9 years who had a stem cell transplant for aplastic anemia, so the T cells may come from the graft donor. The V and J genes are TRBV5-1 and TRBJ2-2, with TRBD1 matching over 7 bases. The DNA for the CDR3 is TGCGCCAGCAGCGGGCCGACAGGGTACGAGAACACCGGGGAGCTGTTTTTT. Translation gives CASSGPTGYENTGELFF.